This paragraph covers one T cell receptor beta chain sequence. Sequencing used immunoSEQ multiplex PCR; TCRdb keeps in-frame clones, though not all of them. Counted here are 100,000 to 110,000 clones, roughly 85% occurring once; the ten biggest clones make up approximately 30%. The V segment lost 6 bases and the J segment 5 bases; nucleotides outside the gene matches: 9. Germline loops: CDR1 MDHEN, CDR2 SYDVKM. This CDR3 region has 15 residues. This entry comes from a study of blood T cell repertoires in COVID-19. The TCR was taken from a man between 70 and 80 years old with active or convalescent COVID-19. What was sequenced was peripheral blood. V gene TRBV28 combines with J gene TRBJ1-5; TRBD1 matches 8 bases. This CDR3 reads CASSFDRGFHQPQHF. The CDR3 DNA reads as TGTGCCAGCAGCTTCGACAGGGGCTTTCATCAGCCCCAGCATTTT. Full variable domain (remainder filled in from reference TRBV28 and TRBJ1-5): DVKVTQSSRYLVKRTGEKVFLECVQDMDHENMFWYRQDPGLGLRLIYFSYDVKMKEKGDIPEGYSVSREKKERFSLILESASTNQTSMYLCASSFDRGFHQPQHFGDGTRLSIL.